This TCR beta chain was captured in a study of blood T cells in healthy people across ages. Isolated PBMCs totaled at least 7 million in each sample. Primed by a sample-barcoded 5' primer and a J-beta primer mix, a second PCR proceeded for about 6 to 11 cycles. TCRdb recomputed calls from the 5' RACE reads with MiXCR, one row per CDR3 protein. The top ten clones hold 11% of a sample with approximately 1.5 million distinct CDR3 sequences, about 35% of them seen once. This clonotype showed up just a few times. Trimming stripped 2 bases from V and 2 bases from J, with 19 bases between. CDR3 size: 17 residues. CDR1 is SGHVS, CDR2 FQNEAQ, per germline.

V is TRBV7-8 and J is TRBJ2-7, with D perhaps matching TRBD1 (5 bases). The sample was blood. This clonotype was obtained from a woman aged 25 to 45 in good health. This CDR3 reads CASSLTGPHRLAYEQYF. The CDR3 DNA is TGTGCCAGCAGCTTAACAGGCCCCCACAGATTAGCCTACGAGCAGTACTTC. Full variable domain (outside the CDR3, taken from reference TRBV7-8 and TRBJ2-7): GAGVSQSPRYKVAKRGQDVALRCDPISGHVSLFWYQQALGQGPEFLTYFQNEAQLDKSGLPSDRFFAERPEGSVSTLKIQRTQQEDSAVYLCASSLTGPHRLAYEQYFGPGTRLTVT.